A selection of T cell receptor beta chains follows, all from one sample in a study of cytomegalovirus exposure and HLA in healthy donors. Clones were read by immunoSEQ multiplex PCR, and TCRdb kept only the in-frame ones, dropping some. The table includes 200,000 to 300,000 clones, around 80% detected once. Sequencing was carried out using PBMCs. These receptors were collected from a woman aged 55-75 years in good health and CMV-seropositive. Each CDR3 is given with its conserved first and last residue. Fields, in order: V gene, J gene, CDR3 protein.

V: TRBV2
J: TRBJ1-3
CDR3: CASSDLPSGNTIYF

V: TRBV9
J: TRBJ1-2
CDR3: CASSPRLEPGSGQNYGYTF

V: TRBV7-9
J: TRBJ1-1
CDR3: CASSPYRGLITEAFF

V: TRBV7-9
J: TRBJ2-7
CDR3: CASSPLRWEDEQYF

V: TRBV6-1
J: TRBJ1-1
CDR3: CASTLTANTEAFF

V: TRBV19
J: TRBJ1-2
CDR3: CASSRGGYGYTF

V: TRBV7-2
J: TRBJ1-1
CDR3: CASSLVARNTEAFF

V: TRBV6-1
J: TRBJ1-5
CDR3: CATHWDRGSNQPQHF

V: TRBV5-4
J: TRBJ2-1
CDR3: CASSFQNEQFF

V: TRBV5-1
J: TRBJ2-7
CDR3: CASSTTGGSGSYEQYF

V: TRBV29-1
J: TRBJ2-7
CDR3: CSVSHRHSYEQYF

V: TRBV27
J: TRBJ1-1
CDR3: CASSLSTMTGNTEAFF

V: TRBV18
J: TRBJ2-5
CDR3: CASSRGLQETQYF

V: TRBV27
J: TRBJ2-1
CDR3: CASSSLLGDEQFF

V: TRBV6-5
J: TRBJ1-1
CDR3: CASTPGRDNTEAFF